The present T cell receptor (beta chain) was sequenced within a study of T cell repertoires in cytomegalovirus infection. Study as a whole: CMV epitopes, recently identified HLA-C-restricted and well-studied HLA-B-restricted, were used. Through public TCR beta signatures, both CMV infection and matching HLA type were indicated. Findings and caveats of the study: Summed public TCR beta family frequency identified CMV carriers bearing the relevant HLA. HLA-C-restricted CMV clonotypes gave the most frequent clonotype in two of eight donors.

CDR1 and CDR2 from the germline V gene are MNHNS and SASEGT. V was cut by 6 bases and J by 2 bases, with 14 bases left in between. The CDR3 is made up of 15 amino acids. TCRdb called the reads again in MiXCR, with one record for every CDR3 protein. The data hold hundreds of thousands of distinct CDR3 sequences, with roughly 36% observed a single time. This clonotype was recorded at least ten times. Its antigen is still unknown. The receptor's source is a human donor in good health (CMV status not recorded). Some clones in this sample may be carry-over from other donors' samples. Sequences were derived from cultured PBMCs, sampled from culture after CMV antigen stimulation. The chain employs TRBV6-1 and TRBJ1-5; possibly TRBD1 for D (5 bases). CDR3 protein: CASRETAGGNQPQHF. As DNA, the CDR3 is TGTGCCAGCAGGGAGACGGCGGGGGGCAATCAGCCCCAGCATTTT.